These 7 T cell receptor beta chains were sequenced from one sample in a study of identical twins (dated by TCRdb to the mid-2010s). The library was prepared using 5' RACE. This sample was sequenced with an Illumina HiSeq 2000. TCRdb ran its own pipeline on the public reads, namely fastp trimming at Q25 and MiXCR clone calling, and kept in-frame beta chains. A single entry per CDR3 protein holds the most common genes and DNA from its merged rows. The sample records about 700,000 distinct CDR3 sequences, 8.5% to 9% of which are singletons. The ten top clones hold 0.75% to 1% of the sample. These records were also assigned to another study, of yellow fever vaccine responses in identical twins.

Sequenced material: PBMCs. Receptor source: a woman aged 18-29 years in good health.

This clonotype occurred many times. V is TRBV6-1 and J is TRBJ1-5; TRBD1 aligns across 8 bases. J was trimmed by 3 bases and V by 2 bases; bases with no gene match: 6. CDR3 length equals 16 residues. CDR1 MNHNS and CDR2 SASEGT come from the germline V gene. The CDR3 coding sequence is TGTGCCAGCAGTGAACAACCGACAGGGGACAATCAGCCCCAGCATTTT. It encodes CASSEQPTGDNQPQHF.

In regard to this clonotype: It is likely a read error, because the conserved phenylalanine at the end of the CDR3 is missing. The chain links TRBV19 to TRBJ2-7, with 7 nucleotides matching TRBD1. CDR3 length: 16 residues. Germline CDR1 LNHDA, CDR2 SQIVND (reference sequence). V shed 3 bases and J 0 bases; nucleotides not matched to a gene: 8. The CDR3 bases are TGTGCCAGTAGTATCGAAGGGGGCTTCTCCTCCTACGAGCAGTACTTA. Translating it yields CASSIEGGFSSYEQYL.

This clonotype was seen ten or more times. The chain uses TRBV5-1 and TRBJ2-7; perhaps TRBD1 as D (6 bases). Germline lookup yields CDR1 SGHRS and CDR2 YFSETQ. Trimming stripped 2 bases from V and 5 bases from J, with 8 bases between. This CDR3 region has 12 residues. CDR3 DNA sequence: TGCGCCAGCAGCTTTGAGGGGGACGAGCAGTACTTC. Translated: CASSFEGDEQYF.

Many counts were recorded for this clonotype. The CDR3, as DNA: TGCGCCAGCAGCCTCACGGGAGGAAGCTCCTACAATGAGCAGTTCTTC. Translating gives CASSLTGGSSYNEQFF. The V and J genes are TRBV5-1 and TRBJ2-1; 7 bases line up with TRBD2. The CDR3 contains 16 residues. CDR1 is SGHRS, CDR2 YFSETQ, per germline. V trimming: 4 bases; J trimming: 0 bases; junction bases outside the gene matches: 7. Full variable domain (missing parts from reference TRBV5-1 and TRBJ2-1): KAGVTQTPRYLIKTRGQQVTLSCSPISGHRSVSWYQQTPGQGLQFLFEYFSETQRNKGNFPGRFSGRQFSNSRSEMNVSTLELGDSALYLCASSLTGGSSYNEQFFGPGTRLTVL.

This sequence joins TRBV5-1 and TRBJ2-7; D not resolved. Germline lookup yields CDR1 SGHRS and CDR2 YFSETQ. Trimming stripped 2 bases from V and 7 bases from J, with 10 bases between. The CDR3 has 12 amino acids. The DNA for the CDR3 is TGCGCCAGCAGCTTCCCTGCTTCAGAGCAGTACTTC. Translated: CASSFPASEQYF.

The table lists this clonotype with many counts. The chain employs TRBV2 and TRBJ2-7; the D is unclear. This CDR3 region has 11 residues. Germline V gene data show CDR1 as SNHLY and CDR2 as FYNNEI. Trimming shortened V by 0 bases and J by 9 bases, and 6 bases separated the two germline ends. CDR3 sequence (DNA): TGTGCCAGCAGTGAAGCAAAGGGGCAGTACTTC. Translation: CASSEAKGQYF.

This clonotype was detected only a few times. The chain has TRBV6-5 and TRBJ2-3, with TRBD1 matching 8 bases. V lost 7 bases and J lost 4; bases outside the gene matches: 13. The CDR3 spans 16 residues. Germline CDR1 and CDR2: MNHEY and SVGAGI. CDR3 loop: CASNSRDRRWADTQYF. The CDR3 DNA follows: TGTGCCAGCAATTCTCGGGACAGGCGTTGGGCAGATACGCAGTATTTT.